What follows are 3 T cell receptor beta chains derived from one specimen sequenced in a study of control samples from healthy donors and cancer patients. Repertoires were generated with immunoSEQ multiplex PCR, while TCRdb's copy carries only in-frame clones and drops some. The data show 80,000 or so clones, around 92% seen once. The sequenced sample was blood. The receptors come from a woman aged 55-69 years in good health.

The chain combines TRBV6-6 with TRBJ2-1; D is ambiguous. The CDR3 is 15 amino acids. CDR1 is MNHNY and CDR2 is SVGAGI in the germline V gene (reference sequence). Trimming took 10 bases from V and 0 from J, leaving 16 bases between them. For the CDR3, the DNA is TGTGCCACCCTGAGGAGCGTGCACTCCTACAATGAGCAGTTCTTC. This translates into CATLRSVHSYNEQFF.

This chain links TRBV18 with TRBJ1-1; D might be TRBD1 (5 bases). The CDR3 consists of 12 residues. CDR1 and CDR2 from the germline V gene are KGHSH and LQKENI. Trimming left V 3 bases short and J 6 bases short, with 8 bases between. The CDR3 protein is CASSPEGAEAFF. The CDR3 DNA reads TGTGCCAGCTCACCGGAAGGGGCTGAAGCTTTCTTT.

V gene TRBV7-2 combines with J gene TRBJ1-1; D remains ambiguous. CDR3 length: 13 amino acids. Germline values: CDR1 SGHTA, CDR2 FQGNSA. V was pared by 5 bases and J by 0 bases, with 7 bases between. CDR3 DNA sequence: TGTGCCAGCAGCCATCAGGTGAACACTGAAGCTTTCTTT. Amino acid sequence: CASSHQVNTEAFF.